These T cell receptor beta chains were read from a single sample in a study of blood T cell repertoires in COVID-19. Assay: immunoSEQ multiplex PCR; the TCRdb copy retains only in-frame clones and omits some. The data show more than 95,000 clones, roughly 84% seen once. Sequencing input: peripheral blood. Source of these receptors: a woman at least 80 years old with acute or convalescent COVID-19. CDR3s include the opening cysteine and the closing phenylalanine or tryptophan. A D gene is named only where the DNA matches it firmly. Not all rows give a size; the values are once, few, many and, for expanded clones, a class.

-,TRBD2,16,TRBJ2-1,TRBV9,CASSVGGTSLYNEQFF,TGTGCCAGCAGCGTAGGCGGGACTAGTTTATACAATGAGCAGTTCTTC
-,-,13,TRBJ1-3,TRBV9,CASSPGRADTIYF,TGTGCCAGCAGCCCTGGGAGGGCCGACACCATATATTTT
-,TRBD2,13,TRBJ2-3,TRBV29-1,CSVLAGGTDTQYF,TGCAGCGTACTAGCGGGAGGCACAGATACGCAGTATTTT
-,TRBD2,14,TRBJ2-7,TRBV5-1,CASSFGTTPYEQYF,TGCGCCAGCAGCTTTGGGACTACCCCTTACGAGCAGTACTTC
-,TRBD1,15,TRBJ2-7,TRBV4-1,CASSFDRTGGYEQYF,TGCGCCAGCAGCTTTGATAGGACAGGGGGCTACGAGCAGTACTTC
-,TRBD2,15,TRBJ2-5,TRBV6-5,CASRPSGGSQETQYF,TGTGCCAGCAGACCGAGCGGGGGGTCCCAAGAGACCCAGTACTTC
-,-,17,TRBJ2-5,TRBV7-2,CASSFDPRQGGQETQYF,TGTGCCAGCAGCTTTGACCCCAGACAGGGAGGCCAAGAGACCCAGTACTTC
-,TRBD2,15,TRBJ2-7,TRBV4-2,CASSQEGGGSYEQYF,TGTGCCAGCAGCCAAGAGGGCGGGGGCTCCTACGAGCAGTACTTC
-,-,14,TRBJ2-2,TRBV11-2,CASSLVIYTGELFF,TGTGCCAGCAGCTTAGTTATTTACACCGGGGAGCTGTTTTTT
once,TRBD1,14,TRBJ1-2,TRBV2,CASSGPGQLYGHTF,TGTGCCAGCAGTGGACCGGGACAGCTCTATGGCCACACCTTC
-,-,18,TRBJ1-3,TRBV2,CASTVLGTNAFSGNTIYF,TGTGCCAGCACGGTTCTGGGGACAAACGCCTTCTCTGGAAACACCATATATTTT
-,-,17,TRBJ1-2,TRBV7-2,CASSLALTGSGNYGYTF,TGTGCCAGCAGCTTAGCTCTCACCGGGAGCGGGAACTATGGCTACACCTTC
-,-,13,TRBJ1-1,TRBV19,CASSSRENTEAFF,TGTGCCAGTAGTAGCAGGGAGAACACTGAAGCTTTCTTT
-,-,16,TRBJ2-1,TRBV4-1,CASSQDSASPIDEQFF,TGCGCCAGCAGCCAAGATAGTGCCTCTCCAATTGATGAGCAGTTCTTC
-,TRBD2,15,TRBJ2-1,TRBV10-3,CAINNGLAIYNEQFF,TGTGCCATCAATAACGGACTAGCGATCTACAATGAGCAGTTCTTC
-,TRBD1,15,TRBJ1-1,TRBV5-4,CASSLVAGGRTEAFF,TGTGCCAGCAGCTTGGTGGCAGGGGGGCGCACTGAAGCTTTCTTT
-,TRBD1,14,TRBJ1-5,TRBV19,CASMNRGLGQPQHF,TGTGCCAGTATGAACAGGGGATTGGGACAGCCCCAGCATTTT
-,-,17,TRBJ2-3,TRBV28,CAINVERGGTATDTQYF,TGTGCCATCAACGTAGAGCGAGGGGGGACAGCAACAGATACGCAGTATTTT
-,TRBD1,16,TRBJ1-4,TRBV19,CASSPKRQGGIEKLFF,TGTGCCAGTAGTCCTAAACGACAGGGAGGTATCGAAAAACTGTTTTTT
once,TRBD1,16,TRBJ1-6,TRBV6-5,CASSSRWDRGNSPLHF,TGTGCCAGCAGTTCGAGGTGGGACAGGGGTAATTCACCCCTCCACTTT
-,-,13,TRBJ2-2,TRBV29-1,CSVERGSTGELFF,TGCAGCGTTGAAAGGGGGAGCACCGGGGAGCTGTTTTTT
-,TRBD2,15,TRBJ2-5,TRBV4-2,CASSQDGRGQETQYF,TGTGCCAGCAGCCAAGATGGGAGGGGTCAAGAGACCCAGTACTTC
-,-,14,TRBJ2-5,TRBV5-8,CASSFDRFIKTQYF,TGTGCCAGCAGCTTCGATCGGTTCATAAAGACCCAGTACTTC
-,TRBD2,14,TRBJ2-7,TRBV28,CASRPSGRMYEQYF,TGTGCCAGCAGACCTAGCGGGAGGATGTACGAGCAGTACTTC
-,-,15,TRBJ1-1,TRBV19,CASSIDETATAEAFF,TGTGCCAGTAGTATAGACGAGACAGCAACAGCCGAAGCTTTCTTT